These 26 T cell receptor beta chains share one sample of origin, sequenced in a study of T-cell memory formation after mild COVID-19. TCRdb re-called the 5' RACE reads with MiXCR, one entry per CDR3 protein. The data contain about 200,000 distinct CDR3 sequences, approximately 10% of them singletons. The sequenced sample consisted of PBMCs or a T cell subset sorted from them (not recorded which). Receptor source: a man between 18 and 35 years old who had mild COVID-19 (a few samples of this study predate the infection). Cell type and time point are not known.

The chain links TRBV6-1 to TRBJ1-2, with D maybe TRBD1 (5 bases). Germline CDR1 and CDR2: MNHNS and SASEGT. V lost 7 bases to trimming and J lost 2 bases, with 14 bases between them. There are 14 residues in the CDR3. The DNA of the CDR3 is TGTGCCAGCACACAGGCCTCAGGAAACTATGGCTACACCTTC. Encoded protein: CASTQASGNYGYTF.

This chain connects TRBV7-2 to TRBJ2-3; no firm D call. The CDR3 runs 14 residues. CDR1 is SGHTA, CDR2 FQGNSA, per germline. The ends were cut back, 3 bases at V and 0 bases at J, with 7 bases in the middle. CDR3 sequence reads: CASSFSISTDTQYF. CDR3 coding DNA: TGTGCCAGCAGCTTTTCTATAAGCACAGATACGCAGTATTTT.

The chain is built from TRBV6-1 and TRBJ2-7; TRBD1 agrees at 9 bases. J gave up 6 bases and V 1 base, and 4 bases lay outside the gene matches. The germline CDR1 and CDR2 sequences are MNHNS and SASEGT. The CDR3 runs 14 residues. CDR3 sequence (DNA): TGTGCCAGCAGTGAAGACAGGGGGCTGGGCGAGCAGTACGTC. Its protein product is CASSEDRGLGEQYV.

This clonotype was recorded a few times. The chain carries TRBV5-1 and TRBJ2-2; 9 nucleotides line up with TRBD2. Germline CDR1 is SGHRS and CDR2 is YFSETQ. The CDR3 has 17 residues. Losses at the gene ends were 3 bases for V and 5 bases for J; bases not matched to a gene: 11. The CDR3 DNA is TGCGCCAGCAGCTCCGGACGGACTAGCGATTTAACCGGGGAGCTGTTTTTT. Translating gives CASSSGRTSDLTGELFF.

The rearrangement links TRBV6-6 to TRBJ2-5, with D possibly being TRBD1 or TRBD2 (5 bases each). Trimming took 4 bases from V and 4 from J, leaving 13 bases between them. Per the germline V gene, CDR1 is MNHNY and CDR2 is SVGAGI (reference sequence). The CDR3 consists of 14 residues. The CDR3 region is CASSFPGRGETQYF. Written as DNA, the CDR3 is TGTGCCAGCAGTTTCCCAGGGAGAGGAGAGACCCAGTACTTC.

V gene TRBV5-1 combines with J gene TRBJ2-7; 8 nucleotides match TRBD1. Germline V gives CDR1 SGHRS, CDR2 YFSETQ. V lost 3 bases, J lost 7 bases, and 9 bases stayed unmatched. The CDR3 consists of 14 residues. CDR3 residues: CASSWGTGQGEQYV. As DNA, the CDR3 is TGCGCCAGCAGCTGGGGGACAGGCCAGGGAGAGCAGTACGTC.

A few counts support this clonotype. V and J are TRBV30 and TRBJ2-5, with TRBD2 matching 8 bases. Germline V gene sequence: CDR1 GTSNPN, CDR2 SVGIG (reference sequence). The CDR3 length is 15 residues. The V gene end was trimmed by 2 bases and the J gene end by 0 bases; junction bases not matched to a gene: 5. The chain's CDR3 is CAWSRGGGNQETQYF. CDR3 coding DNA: TGTGCCTGGAGTCGAGGCGGGGGGAACCAAGAGACCCAGTACTTC.

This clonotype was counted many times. CDR3 amino acids: CASRGTATNYGYTF. CDR3 nucleotide sequence: TGCGCCAGCCGGGGAACCGCGACTAACTATGGCTACACCTTC. This chain joins TRBV5-1 and TRBJ1-2; D call uncertain. Trimming took 7 bases from V and 0 from J, leaving 13 bases between them. The CDR3 covers 14 residues. Per germline, CDR1 SGHRS and CDR2 YFSETQ.

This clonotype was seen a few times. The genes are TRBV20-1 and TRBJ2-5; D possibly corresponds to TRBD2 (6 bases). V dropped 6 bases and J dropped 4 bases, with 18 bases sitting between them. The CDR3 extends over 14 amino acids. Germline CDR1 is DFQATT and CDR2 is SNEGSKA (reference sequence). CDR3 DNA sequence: TGCAGTGCCACGACGGTGGCGGGGATAGAGACCCAGTACTTC. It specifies CSATTVAGIETQYF.

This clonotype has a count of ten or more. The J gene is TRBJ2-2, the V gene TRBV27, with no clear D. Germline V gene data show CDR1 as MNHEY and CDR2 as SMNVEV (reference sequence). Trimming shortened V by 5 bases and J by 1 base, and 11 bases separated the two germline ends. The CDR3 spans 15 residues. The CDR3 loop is CASSPLGLNTGELFF. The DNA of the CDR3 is TGTGCCAGCAGTCCCTTGGGCTTGAACACCGGGGAGCTGTTTTTT.

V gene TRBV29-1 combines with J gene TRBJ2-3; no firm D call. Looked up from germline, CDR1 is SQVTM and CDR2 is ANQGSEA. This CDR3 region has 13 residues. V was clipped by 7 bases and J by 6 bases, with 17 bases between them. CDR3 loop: CSAEPQQRDTQYF. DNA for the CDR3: TGCAGCGCCGAGCCCCAACAACGCGATACGCAGTATTTT.

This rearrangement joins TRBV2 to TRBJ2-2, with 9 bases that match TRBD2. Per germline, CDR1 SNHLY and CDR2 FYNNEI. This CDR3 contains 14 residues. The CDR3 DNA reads TGTGGAGGGGCAGCGGGGGGCCGCACCGGGGAGCTGTTTTTT. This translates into CGGAAGGRTGELFF.

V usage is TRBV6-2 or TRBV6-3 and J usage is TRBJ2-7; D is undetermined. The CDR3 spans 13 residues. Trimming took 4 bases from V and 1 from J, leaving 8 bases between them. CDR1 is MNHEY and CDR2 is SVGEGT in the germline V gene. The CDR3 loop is CASSSPYSYEQYV. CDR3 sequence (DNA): TGTGCCAGCAGTTCACCGTATTCCTACGAGCAGTACGTC.

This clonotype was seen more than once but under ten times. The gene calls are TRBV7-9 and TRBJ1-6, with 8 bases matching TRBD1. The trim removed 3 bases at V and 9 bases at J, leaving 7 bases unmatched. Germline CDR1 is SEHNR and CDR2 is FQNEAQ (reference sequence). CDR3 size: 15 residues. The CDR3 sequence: CASSLQGARGSPLHF. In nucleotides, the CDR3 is TGTGCCAGCAGCTTGCAGGGGGCGCGGGGTTCACCCCTCCACTTT.

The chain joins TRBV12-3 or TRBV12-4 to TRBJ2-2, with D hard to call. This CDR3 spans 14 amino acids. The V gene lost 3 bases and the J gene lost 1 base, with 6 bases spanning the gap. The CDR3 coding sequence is TGTGCCAGCAGTTTCGCCCTGAACACCGGGGAGCTGTTTTTT. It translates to CASSFALNTGELFF.

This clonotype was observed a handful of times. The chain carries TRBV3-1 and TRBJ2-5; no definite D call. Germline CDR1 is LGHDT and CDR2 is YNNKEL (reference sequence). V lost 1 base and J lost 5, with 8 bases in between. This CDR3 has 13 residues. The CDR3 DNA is TGTGCCAGCAGCCAAGCTGGTGGTGAGACCCAGTACTTC. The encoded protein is CASSQAGGETQYF.

For the CDR3, the DNA is TGCAGCGTTGAGGAGGGTACCAACGTCCTGACTTTC. Translating gives CSVEEGTNVLTF. The gene calls are TRBV29-1 and TRBJ2-6; TRBD2 is a possible D gene (6 bases). This CDR3 contains 12 residues. Germline V gene sequence: CDR1 SQVTM, CDR2 ANQGSEA. V was clipped by 3 bases and J by 8 bases, with 8 bases between them.

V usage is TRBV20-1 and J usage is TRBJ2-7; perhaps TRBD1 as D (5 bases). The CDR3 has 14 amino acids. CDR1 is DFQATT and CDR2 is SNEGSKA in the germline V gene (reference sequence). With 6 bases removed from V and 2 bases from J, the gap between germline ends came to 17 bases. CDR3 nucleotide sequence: TGCAGTGCCCAGACAAGGGGCAGAACCTACGAGCAGTACTTC. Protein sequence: CSAQTRGRTYEQYF.

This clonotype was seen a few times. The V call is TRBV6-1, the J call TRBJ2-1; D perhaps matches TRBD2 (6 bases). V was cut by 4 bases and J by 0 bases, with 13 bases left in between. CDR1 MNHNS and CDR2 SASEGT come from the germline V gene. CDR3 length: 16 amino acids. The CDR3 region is CASSVMGGSSYNEQFF. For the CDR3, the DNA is TGTGCCAGCAGTGTGATGGGGGGATCCTCCTACAATGAGCAGTTCTTC.

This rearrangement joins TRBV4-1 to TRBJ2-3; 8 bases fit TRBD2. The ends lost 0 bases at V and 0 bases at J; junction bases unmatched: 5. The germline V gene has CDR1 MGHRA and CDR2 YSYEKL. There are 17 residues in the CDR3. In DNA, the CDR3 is TGCGCCAGCAGCCAAGATCGGGGGGGGCACAGCACAGATACGCAGTATTTT. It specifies CASSQDRGGHSTDTQYF.

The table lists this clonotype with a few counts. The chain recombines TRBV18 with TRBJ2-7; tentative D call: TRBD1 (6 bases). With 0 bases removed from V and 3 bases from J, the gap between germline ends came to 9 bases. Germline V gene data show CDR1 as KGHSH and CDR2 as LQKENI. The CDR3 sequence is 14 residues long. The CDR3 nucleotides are TGTGCCAGCTCACCACCCAGCAGGGGCTACGAGCAGTACTTC. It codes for CASSPPSRGYEQYF. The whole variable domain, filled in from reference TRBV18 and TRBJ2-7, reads NAGVMQNPRHLVRRRGQEARLRCSPMKGHSHVYWYRQLPEEGLKFMVYLQKENIIDESGMPKERFSAEFPKEGPSILRIQQVVRGDSAAYFCASSPPSRGYEQYFGPGTRLTVT.

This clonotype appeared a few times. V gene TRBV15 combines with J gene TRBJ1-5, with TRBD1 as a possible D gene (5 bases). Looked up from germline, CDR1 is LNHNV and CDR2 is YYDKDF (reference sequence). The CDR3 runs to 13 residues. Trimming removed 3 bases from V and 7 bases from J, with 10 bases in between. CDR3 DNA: TGTGCCACCAGCAGGGGGGGGATCCAGCCCCAGCATTTT. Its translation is CATSRGGIQPQHF.

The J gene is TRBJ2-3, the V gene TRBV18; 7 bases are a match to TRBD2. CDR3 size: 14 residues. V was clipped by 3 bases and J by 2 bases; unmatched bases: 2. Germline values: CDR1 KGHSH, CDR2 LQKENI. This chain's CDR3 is CASSPGGFTDTQYF. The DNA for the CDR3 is TGTGCCAGCTCACCCGGGGGGTTCACAGATACGCAGTATTTT. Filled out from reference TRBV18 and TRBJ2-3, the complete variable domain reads NAGVMQNPRHLVRRRGQEARLRCSPMKGHSHVYWYRQLPEEGLKFMVYLQKENIIDESGMPKERFSAEFPKEGPSILRIQQVVRGDSAAYFCASSPGGFTDTQYFGPGTRLTVL.

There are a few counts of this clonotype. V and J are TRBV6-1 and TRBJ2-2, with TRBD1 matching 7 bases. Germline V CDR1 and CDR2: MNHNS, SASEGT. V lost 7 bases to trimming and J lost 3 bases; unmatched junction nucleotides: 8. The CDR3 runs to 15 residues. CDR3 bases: TGTGCCAGCAACTACAGGGGTGGAGACACCGGGGAGCTGTTTTTT. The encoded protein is CASNYRGGDTGELFF.

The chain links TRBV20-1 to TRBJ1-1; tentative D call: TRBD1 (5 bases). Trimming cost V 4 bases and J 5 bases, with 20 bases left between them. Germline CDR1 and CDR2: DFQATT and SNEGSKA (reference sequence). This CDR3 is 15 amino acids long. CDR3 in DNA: TGCAGTGCTATGACGGGGGGAGCGGCGGGGACTGAAGCTTTCTTT. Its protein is CSAMTGGAAGTEAFF.

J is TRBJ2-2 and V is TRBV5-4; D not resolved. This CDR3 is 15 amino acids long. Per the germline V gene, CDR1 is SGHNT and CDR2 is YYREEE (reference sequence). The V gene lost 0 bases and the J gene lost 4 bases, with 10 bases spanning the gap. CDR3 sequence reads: CASSLAQKSTGELFF. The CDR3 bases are TGTGCCAGCAGCTTGGCACAGAAAAGCACCGGGGAGCTGTTTTTT.